Listed here are 20 T cell receptor beta chains from one sample, sequenced in a study of cytomegalovirus exposure and HLA in healthy donors. The PCR employed 60 Vbeta primers together with 13 Jbeta primers. Clones were read by immunoSEQ multiplex PCR, and TCRdb kept only the in-frame ones, dropping some. The table includes some 190,000 clones, around 80% detected once. Sequenced material: PBMCs. These receptors all come from a girl between 5 and 17 years old in good health and CMV-seropositive.

The chain is built from TRBV7-2 and TRBJ1-2; possibly TRBD1 for D (6 bases). The V end was cut by 0 bases, the J end by 8 bases, with 13 bases between. The CDR3 contains 14 residues. Per germline, CDR1 SGHTA and CDR2 FQGNSA. The chain's CDR3 is CASSLAQQGGGYTF. For the CDR3, the DNA is TGTGCCAGCAGCTTAGCGCAACAGGGCGGGGGCTACACCTTC.

In DNA, the CDR3 is TGTGCCAGCAGCGCGACTAGCGGGTTCTCCTACGAGCAGTACTTC. The encoded protein is CASSATSGFSYEQYF. The genes are TRBV9 and TRBJ2-7; 10 bases align to TRBD2. CDR1 SGDLS and CDR2 YYNGEE come from the germline V gene. The CDR3 extends over 15 amino acids. Trimming cost V 3 bases and J 0 bases; bases outside gene matches: 3.

Worth noting for this clone: Germline and junction disagree at one end, which may indicate a read error. This sequence joins TRBV19 and TRBJ1-1, with a possible D match to TRBD1 (6 bases). Germline V gene lookup returns CDR1 LNHDA and CDR2 SQIVND (reference sequence). CDR3 size: 16 residues. The CDR3 sequence is CASSRLGAGEMKEASF. The DNA for the CDR3 is TGTGCCAGTAGCCGGCTGGGGGCGGGGGAGATGAAAGAAGCTTCCTTT.

The rearrangement uses TRBV5-5 and TRBJ1-1, with TRBD1 matching over 8 bases. J gave up 7 bases and V 4 bases, and 9 bases lay outside the gene matches. This CDR3 has 14 amino acids. Germline loops: CDR1 SGHKS, CDR2 YYEKEE (reference sequence). The CDR3 DNA reads as TGTGCCAGCAGCATGCTCGGACAGGGCTATGAAGCTTTCTTT. Translation: CASSMLGQGYEAFF.

This chain connects TRBV19 to TRBJ2-1, with 9 bases that match TRBD2. Germline CDR1 is LNHDA and CDR2 is SQIVND (reference sequence). Germline trimming cut 1 base from V and 4 bases from J; bases unmatched to any gene: 2. This CDR3 is 15 amino acids long. The CDR3 nucleotides read TGTGCCAGTAGTATAGGACTAGCGGAGTACAATGAGCAGTTCTTC. Residues: CASSIGLAEYNEQFF.

The J gene is TRBJ1-5, the V gene TRBV4-1; TRBD1 might be the D (6 bases). This CDR3 region has 13 residues. V lost 4 bases and J lost 5, with 9 bases in between. Germline CDR1 reads MGHRA; CDR2 reads YSYEKL. CDR3 amino acids: CASSRQADQPQHF. CDR3 nucleotide sequence: TGCGCCAGCAGCCGACAGGCCGATCAGCCCCAGCATTTT.

The rearrangement joins TRBV27 to TRBJ2-2; TRBD2 agrees at 9 bases. The V gene end was trimmed by 6 bases and the J gene end by 5 bases; junction bases not matched to a gene: 4. This CDR3 is 14 amino acids long. CDR1 MNHEY and CDR2 SMNVEV come from the germline V gene (reference sequence). This CDR3 reads CASRIAGVTGELFF. CDR3 DNA: TGTGCCAGCAGAATAGCGGGGGTAACCGGGGAGCTGTTTTTT.

V is TRBV2 and J is TRBJ2-1, with 7 bases aligning to TRBD1. The CDR3 contains 15 residues. Germline CDR1 and CDR2: SNHLY and FYNNEI. The V segment lost 6 bases and the J segment 7 bases; nucleotides outside the gene matches: 12. The CDR3 region is CASSLSPGTANEQFF. In DNA, the CDR3 is TGTGCCAGCAGCCTGTCTCCGGGGACAGCTAATGAGCAGTTCTTC.

The CDR3 reads CASSVDRGEGYTF. The CDR3, as DNA: TGTGCCAGCAGTGTAGACAGGGGAGAGGGCTACACCTTC. The V and J genes are TRBV6-1 and TRBJ1-2; 8 positions match TRBD1. The junction had 6 bases not matched to a gene; V was cut back by 4 bases and J by 8 bases. Per the germline V gene, CDR1 is MNHNS and CDR2 is SASEGT. The CDR3 spans 13 residues.

The chain employs TRBV11-2 and TRBJ2-1; 8 bases are a match to TRBD2. Trimming took 2 bases from V and 3 from J; bases not matched to a gene: 12. This CDR3 comprises 18 residues. The germline gives CDR1 SGHAT, CDR2 FQNNGV. Written as DNA, the CDR3 is TGTGCCAGCAGCTTAACAACGAGCGGGAGCAACGGCTACAATGAGCAGTTCTTC. Protein: CASSLTTSGSNGYNEQFF. Drawing the rest from reference TRBV11-2 and TRBJ2-1, the complete variable domain is EAGVAQSPRYKIIEKRQSVAFWCNPISGHATLYWYQQILGQGPKLLIQFQNNGVVDDSQLPKDRFSAERLKGVDSTLKIQPAKLEDSAVYLCASSLTTSGSNGYNEQFFGPGTRLTVL.

The chain recombines TRBV28 with TRBJ2-2; 9 bases match TRBD1. V gave up 4 bases and J gave up 6 bases; unmatched junction bases: 15. Germline assignment: CDR1 MDHEN and CDR2 SYDVKM. CDR3 length: 18 amino acids. For the CDR3, the DNA is TGTGCCAGCAGTTCTTACCCATACGGGACAGGGTACCCCGGGGAGCTGTTTTTT. Translating gives CASSSYPYGTGYPGELFF. The whole variable domain, filled in from reference TRBV28 and TRBJ2-2, reads DVKVTQSSRYLVKRTGEKVFLECVQDMDHENMFWYRQDPGLGLRLIYFSYDVKMKEKGDIPEGYSVSREKKERFSLILESASTNQTSMYLCASSSYPYGTGYPGELFFGEGSRLTVL.

V gene TRBV10-2 combines with J gene TRBJ1-5; D not certain. Trimming removed 3 bases from V and 3 bases from J, with 9 bases in between. The CDR3 spans 14 residues. Germline V gives CDR1 WSHSY, CDR2 SAAADI. CDR3 in DNA: TGCGCCAGCAGTGATCCCGGGAACAATCAGCCCCAGCATTTT. Translated: CASSDPGNNQPQHF.

The rearrangement links TRBV9 to TRBJ1-2, with 8 bases fitting TRBD1. This CDR3 has 16 residues. V was clipped by 2 bases and J by 1 base; unmatched bases: 7. Germline V gene data show CDR1 as SGDLS and CDR2 as YYNGEE. CDR3 sequence: CASSVRPGGINYGYTF. The CDR3 DNA follows: TGTGCCAGCAGCGTCCGGCCAGGGGGCATTAACTATGGCTACACCTTC.

The chain links TRBV9 to TRBJ2-6; D not certain. The V end was cut by 1 base, the J end by 0 bases, with 11 bases between. Per the germline V gene, CDR1 is SGDLS and CDR2 is YYNGEE. The CDR3 is 17 residues long. CDR3 nucleotides: TGTGCCAGCAGCGTATCCGTCCTGCGCTCTGGGGCCAACGTCCTGACTTTC. It translates to CASSVSVLRSGANVLTF.

V is TRBV9 and J is TRBJ2-3; D is perhaps TRBD2 (5 bases). Per germline, CDR1 SGDLS and CDR2 YYNGEE. The CDR3 is 14 amino acids. V was clipped by 4 bases and J by 2 bases, with 11 bases between them. CDR3 DNA: TGTGCCAGCAGCCTTCGGAGGCACACAGATACGCAGTATTTT. Translating it yields CASSLRRHTDTQYF.

J is TRBJ1-2 and V is TRBV18; no reliable D call. Germline CDR1 is KGHSH and CDR2 is LQKENI. This CDR3 region has 14 residues. Trimming shortened V by 3 bases and J by 4 bases, and 12 bases separated the two germline ends. This CDR3 is CASSPGQILYGYTF. Here the CDR3 DNA reads TGTGCCAGCTCACCTGGCCAGATCCTCTATGGCTACACCTTC.

This clone was counted once. The J gene is TRBJ2-3, the V gene TRBV2; D may be TRBD1 (5 bases). Germline CDR1 reads SNHLY; CDR2 reads FYNNEI. The germline V and J ends were trimmed by 5 bases and 0 bases, with 6 bases remaining between them. There are 13 residues in the CDR3. CDR3 nucleotide sequence: TGTGCCAGCAGTCAGGGAAGCACAGATACGCAGTATTTT. It yields the protein CASSQGSTDTQYF.

The chain combines TRBV5-5 with TRBJ2-2; no clear D. V lost 1 base and J lost 1, with 11 bases in between. Germline lookup yields CDR1 SGHKS and CDR2 YYEKEE (reference sequence). This CDR3 spans 16 amino acids. The CDR3 is CASSLYSDRNTGELFF. Written as DNA, the CDR3 is TGTGCCAGCAGCTTGTACAGTGATCGGAACACCGGGGAGCTGTTTTTT.

The V call is TRBV5-1, the J call TRBJ2-3, with D uncertain. The CDR3 covers 14 residues. Germline lookup yields CDR1 SGHRS and CDR2 YFSETQ. V lost 0 bases and J lost 1, with 6 bases in between. CDR3 nucleotides: TGCGCCAGCAGCTTGGGACTTGGCACAGATACGCAGTATTTT. Protein: CASSLGLGTDTQYF.

The chain links TRBV27 to TRBJ2-3; D is ambiguous. The germline V and J ends were trimmed by 7 bases and 3 bases, with 14 bases remaining between them. The V gene's germline CDR1 is MNHEY and CDR2 SMNVEV (reference sequence). The CDR3 extends over 14 amino acids. The CDR3 coding sequence is TGTGCCAGCACCTCGGGTCCGCCAACAGATACGCAGTATTTT. Translated: CASTSGPPTDTQYF.